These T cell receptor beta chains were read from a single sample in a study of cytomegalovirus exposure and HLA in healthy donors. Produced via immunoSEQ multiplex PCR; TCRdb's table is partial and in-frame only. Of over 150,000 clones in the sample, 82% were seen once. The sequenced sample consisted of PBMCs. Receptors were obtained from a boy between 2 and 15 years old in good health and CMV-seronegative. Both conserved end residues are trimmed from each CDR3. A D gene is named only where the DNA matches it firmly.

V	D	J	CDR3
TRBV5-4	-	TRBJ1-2	ASSRGGAGDNYGYT
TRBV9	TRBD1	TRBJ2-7	ASSPRDRSYEQY
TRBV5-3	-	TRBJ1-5	ARSRMNGRNSNQPQH
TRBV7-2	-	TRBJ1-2	ASSVGTYGYT
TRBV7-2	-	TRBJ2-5	ASSPGGAQETQY
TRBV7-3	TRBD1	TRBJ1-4	ASSNSRDRGEYEKLF
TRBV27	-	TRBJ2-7	ASRLTGFGIYEQY
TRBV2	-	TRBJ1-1	ATKTSRDTEAF
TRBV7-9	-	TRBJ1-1	ASSLEGRSTEAF
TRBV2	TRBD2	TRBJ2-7	ATGGGVFYEQY